The 23 T cell receptor beta chains below were found in one sample sequenced in a study of shared clonotypes between healthy human individuals. Method: immunoSEQ multiplex PCR; TCRdb's copy keeps in-frame clones and lacks some. The sample carries some 500,000 clones, roughly four fifths recorded once. The sequenced sample consisted of PBMCs. These receptors were taken from a middle-aged woman in good health. Some clones in this sample may be carry-over from other donors' samples.

The chain recombines TRBV30 with TRBJ2-7, with TRBD1 identical over 10 bases. V gave up 2 bases and J gave up 4 bases; unmatched junction bases: 5. Germline CDR1 GTSNPN, CDR2 SVGIG (reference sequence). The CDR3 runs 14 residues. The DNA of the CDR3 is TGTGCCTGGAGTAAGGGACAGGGGCCATACGAGCAGTACTTC. It encodes CAWSKGQGPYEQYF.

The rearrangement joins TRBV6-5 to TRBJ2-2; possible D gene TRBD1, 6 bases. The CDR3 contains 15 residues. Germline loops: CDR1 MNHEY, CDR2 SVGAGI. V shed 4 bases and J shed 5 bases, with 14 bases lying between them. CDR3 residues: CASSLTGYQTGELFF. The CDR3 region has the DNA TGTGCCAGCAGTTTAACAGGGTATCAGACCGGGGAGCTGTTTTTT.

Of note for this clone: The junction departs from the called germline gene at one end, perhaps through a read error. The chain uses TRBV28 and TRBJ2-5; 7 bases fit TRBD1. CDR1 is MDHEN and CDR2 is SYDVKM in the germline V gene. This CDR3 comprises 13 residues. The CDR3 spells CASSEGAFDHRHF. CDR3 nucleotide sequence: TGTGCCAGCAGCGAGGGGGCTTTCGATCACCGCCACTTC. The complete variable domain, with remaining parts taken from reference TRBV28 and TRBJ2-5, reads DVKVTQSSRYLVKRTGEKVFLECVQDMDHENMFWYRQDPGLGLRLIYFSYDVKMKEKGDIPEGYSVSREKKERFSLILESASTNQTSMYLCASSEGAFDHRHFGPGTRLLVL.

The rearrangement links TRBV2 to TRBJ2-7; 11 bases are a match to TRBD2. V was pared by 6 bases and J by 0 bases, with 4 bases of the junction left unmatched. Germline loops: CDR1 SNHLY, CDR2 FYNNEI. The CDR3 length is 15 residues. CDR3 in DNA: TGTGCCAGCAGAGACCTAGCGGGGGGCTCCTACGAGCAGTACTTC. Protein: CASRDLAGGSYEQYF.

This clone was seen ten or more times. J is TRBJ2-1 and V is TRBV29-1, with D maybe TRBD2 (6 bases). Germline lookup yields CDR1 SQVTM and CDR2 ANQGSEA. Trimming stripped 1 base from V and 6 bases from J, with 22 bases between. The CDR3 loop spans 17 amino acids. CDR3 nucleotide sequence: TGCAGCGTTGAAGCTGTGTGGGCCGGGAGCGGGCTCAATGAGCAGTTCTTC. Translation gives CSVEAVWAGSGLNEQFF.

This clone was seen a handful of times. The V call is TRBV27, the J call TRBJ1-2; 8 bases are shared with TRBD1. The CDR3 is 12 residues long. Per germline, CDR1 MNHEY and CDR2 SMNVEV (reference sequence). V lost 8 bases, J lost 6 bases, and 5 bases stayed unmatched. For the CDR3, the DNA is TGTGCCAGCGGCAGACAGGGGAATGGCTACACCTTC. Protein product: CASGRQGNGYTF.

The rearrangement uses TRBV2 and TRBJ2-2, with D possibly being TRBD1 (6 bases). V was shortened by 4 bases and J by 6 bases, with 9 bases between the two germline ends. The CDR3 loop spans 13 amino acids. Germline V gene lookup returns CDR1 SNHLY and CDR2 FYNNEI. The CDR3 loop reads CASSVTGPGELFF. The CDR3 coding sequence is TGTGCCAGCAGTGTTACAGGGCCCGGGGAGCTGTTTTTT. Full variable domain (rest looked up from reference TRBV2 and TRBJ2-2): EPEVTQTPSHQVTQMGQEVILRCVPISNHLYFYWYRQILGQKVEFLVSFYNNEISEKSEIFDDQFSVERPDGSNFTLKIRSTKLEDSAMYFCASSVTGPGELFFGEGSRLTVL.

The chain recombines TRBV7-9 with TRBJ2-1; D is unresolved. Trimming stripped 7 bases from V and 9 bases from J, with 22 bases between. Germline V lookup: CDR1 SEHNR, CDR2 FQNEAQ (reference sequence). This CDR3 contains 15 residues. CDR3 residues: CASTVGSWVVVEQFF. In nucleotides, the CDR3 is TGTGCCAGCACTGTGGGGTCATGGGTTGTTGTTGAGCAGTTCTTC.

A single count supports this clone. V is TRBV7-8 and J is TRBJ2-5; D may be TRBD1 or TRBD2 (5 bases each). The CDR3 totals 14 residues. Germline CDR1 and CDR2: SGHVS and FQNEAQ. The V end lost 5 bases, the J end lost 0 bases, and 10 bases lay between the germline ends. CDR3 in amino acids: CASSLGTNQETQYF. The DNA of the CDR3 is TGTGCCAGCAGCCTAGGGACCAACCAAGAGACCCAGTACTTC.

This chain's CDR3 is CASSRDNQETQYF. The CDR3 DNA is TGTGCCAGCAGCCGGGACAACCAAGAGACCCAGTACTTC. The V gene is TRBV11-2, the J gene TRBJ2-5, with D perhaps matching TRBD1 (6 bases). The V end was cut by 5 bases, the J end by 0 bases, with 7 bases between. This CDR3 comprises 13 residues. CDR1 and CDR2 from the germline V gene are SGHAT and FQNNGV.

The rearrangement joins TRBV7-9 to TRBJ2-1; a weak D match, TRBD2 (5 bases). The V and J ends lost 4 bases and 14 bases respectively, with 12 bases between them. This CDR3 is built from 11 residues. Germline V gene lookup returns CDR1 SEHNR and CDR2 FQNEAQ (reference sequence). The CDR3 here is CASSSTRMEFF. The CDR3 nucleotides read TGTGCCAGCAGCTCCACTAGGATGGAGTTCTTC.

On this clone itself: A far larger clone is just one base off, so this is likely a read error. The J gene is TRBJ1-3, the V gene TRBV11-2; D unclear. The CDR3 is 11 amino acids. Germline CDR1 reads SGHAT; CDR2 reads FQNNGV. Trimming cost V 6 bases and J 8 bases, with 8 bases left between them. The DNA for the CDR3 is TGTGCCAGCAGATCCGTGGACACCATATATTTT. Residues: CASRSVDTIYF. The full variable domain, with the rest looked up from reference TRBV11-2 and TRBJ1-3, is EAGVAQSPRYKIIEKRQSVAFWCNPISGHATLYWYQQILGQGPKLLIQFQNNGVVDDSQLPKDRFSAERLKGVDSTLKIQPAKLEDSAVYLCASRSVDTIYFGEGSWLTVV.

The rearrangement joins TRBV5-1 to TRBJ2-7; 12 bases fit TRBD2. The germline V gene has CDR1 SGHRS and CDR2 YFSETQ. CDR3 length: 13 amino acids. The V segment lost 8 bases and the J segment 2 bases; nucleotides outside the gene matches: 2. The CDR3 reads CASRTSGTYEQYF. In DNA, the CDR3 is TGCGCCAGTCGGACTAGCGGGACCTACGAGCAGTACTTC.

The rearrangement joins TRBV18 to TRBJ2-2; 9 positions agree with TRBD2. CDR1 is KGHSH and CDR2 is LQKENI in the germline V gene. The CDR3 contains 17 residues. The trim removed 0 bases at V and 8 bases at J, leaving 10 bases unmatched. The CDR3 sequence is CASSPPVLAGTRGELFF. The CDR3 DNA is TGTGCCAGCTCACCACCGGTTCTAGCGGGGACAAGAGGGGAGCTGTTTTTT.

The chain is built from TRBV7-6 and TRBJ1-4, with a weak D call TRBD1 (6 bases). This CDR3 is built from 16 residues. The germline gives CDR1 SGHVS, CDR2 FNYEAQ. V dropped 5 bases and J dropped 7 bases, with 20 bases sitting between them. CDR3: CASSKEVGARGEKLFF. Written as DNA, the CDR3 is TGTGCCAGCAGCAAAGAGGTGGGGGCGCGAGGTGAAAAACTGTTTTTT.

The V gene is TRBV6-1, the J gene TRBJ2-5; D remains ambiguous. TRBJ2-7 explains the end of the DNA better; the J call may be wrong. Germline V gives CDR1 MNHNS, CDR2 SASEGT. CDR3 size: 12 residues. The CDR3: CASSAFSYEQYF. CDR3 DNA sequence: TGTGCCAGCAGTGCCTTCAGCTACGAGCAGTACTTC.

This clone showed up just a few times. V and J are TRBV19 and TRBJ1-3; D gene uncertain. V was clipped by 3 bases and J by 1 base, with 7 bases between them. In germline, CDR1 is LNHDA, CDR2 SQIVND (reference sequence). The CDR3 spans 14 residues. The DNA of the CDR3 is TGTGCCAGTAGTATGACAACTTCTGGAAACACCATATATTTT. Translated: CASSMTTSGNTIYF. Supplemented by reference TRBV19 and TRBJ1-3, the full variable domain reads DGGITQSPKYLFRKEGQNVTLSCEQNLNHDAMYWYRQDPGQGLRLIYYSQIVNDFQKGDIAEGYSVSREKKESFPLTVTSAQKNPTAFYLCASSMTTSGNTIYFGEGSWLTVV.

This clone was counted many times. Other nucleotide sequences in the sample specify the same CDR3. This sequence joins TRBV11-1 and TRBJ2-7; 7 positions match TRBD1. CDR3 size: 15 residues. Germline V lookup: CDR1 SGHAT, CDR2 FQDESV (reference sequence). Unmatched junction bases numbered 10, after V lost 2 bases and J lost 6 bases. CDR3 sequence (DNA): TGTGCCAGCAGCTTAAACCGGGACAGATGGTCCGAGCAGTACTTC. Its protein product is CASSLNRDRWSEQYF.

This rearrangement joins TRBV18 to TRBJ1-3, with D tentatively TRBD1 (6 bases). The CDR3 sequence is 16 residues long. Trimming pared 1 base from V and 0 bases from J, leaving 10 bases between. Germline CDR1 reads KGHSH; CDR2 reads LQKENI. CDR3 nucleotide sequence: TGTGCCAGCTCACCACGACAGGTTTCCTCTGGAAACACCATATATTTT. It specifies CASSPRQVSSGNTIYF.

V and J are TRBV7-9 and TRBJ1-1; 10 positions match TRBD1. Germline CDR1 is SEHNR and CDR2 is FQNEAQ (reference sequence). The V and J ends lost 1 base and 11 bases, in that order; junction bases with no gene match: 4. This CDR3 is built from 13 residues. CDR3 DNA: TGTGCCAGCAGCTTAGTGGGACAGGGGTTGGCTTTCTTT. It translates to CASSLVGQGLAFF.

The chain has TRBV29-1 and TRBJ2-5; 9 bases are shared with TRBD1. The J call may be wrong; the DNA end is better matched by TRBJ2-7. There are 13 residues in the CDR3. Per germline, CDR1 SQVTM and CDR2 ANQGSEA. This chain's CDR3 is CSVIWDRVYEQYF. In nucleotides, the CDR3 is TGCAGCGTTATTTGGGACAGGGTCTACGAGCAGTACTTC.

The chain links TRBV11-2 to TRBJ1-3; D call uncertain. Germline lookup yields CDR1 SGHAT and CDR2 FQNNGV. V dropped 3 bases and J dropped 2 bases, with 20 bases sitting between them. There are 18 residues in the CDR3. CDR3 nucleotide sequence: TGTGCCAGCAGCTTGAGGCCAGGAGAATACCTCACTGGAAACACCATATATTTT. This encodes CASSLRPGEYLTGNTIYF.

This clone was observed at least ten times. The V and J genes are TRBV28 and TRBJ2-2; 7 bases align to TRBD2. Unmatched junction bases numbered 3, after V lost 6 bases and J lost 2 bases. Germline V gene data show CDR1 as MDHEN and CDR2 as SYDVKM. The CDR3 runs to 14 residues. CDR3 nucleotide sequence: TGTGCCAGCAGGACTAGCAGCAACACCGGGGAGCTGTTTTTT. This translates into CASRTSSNTGELFF.